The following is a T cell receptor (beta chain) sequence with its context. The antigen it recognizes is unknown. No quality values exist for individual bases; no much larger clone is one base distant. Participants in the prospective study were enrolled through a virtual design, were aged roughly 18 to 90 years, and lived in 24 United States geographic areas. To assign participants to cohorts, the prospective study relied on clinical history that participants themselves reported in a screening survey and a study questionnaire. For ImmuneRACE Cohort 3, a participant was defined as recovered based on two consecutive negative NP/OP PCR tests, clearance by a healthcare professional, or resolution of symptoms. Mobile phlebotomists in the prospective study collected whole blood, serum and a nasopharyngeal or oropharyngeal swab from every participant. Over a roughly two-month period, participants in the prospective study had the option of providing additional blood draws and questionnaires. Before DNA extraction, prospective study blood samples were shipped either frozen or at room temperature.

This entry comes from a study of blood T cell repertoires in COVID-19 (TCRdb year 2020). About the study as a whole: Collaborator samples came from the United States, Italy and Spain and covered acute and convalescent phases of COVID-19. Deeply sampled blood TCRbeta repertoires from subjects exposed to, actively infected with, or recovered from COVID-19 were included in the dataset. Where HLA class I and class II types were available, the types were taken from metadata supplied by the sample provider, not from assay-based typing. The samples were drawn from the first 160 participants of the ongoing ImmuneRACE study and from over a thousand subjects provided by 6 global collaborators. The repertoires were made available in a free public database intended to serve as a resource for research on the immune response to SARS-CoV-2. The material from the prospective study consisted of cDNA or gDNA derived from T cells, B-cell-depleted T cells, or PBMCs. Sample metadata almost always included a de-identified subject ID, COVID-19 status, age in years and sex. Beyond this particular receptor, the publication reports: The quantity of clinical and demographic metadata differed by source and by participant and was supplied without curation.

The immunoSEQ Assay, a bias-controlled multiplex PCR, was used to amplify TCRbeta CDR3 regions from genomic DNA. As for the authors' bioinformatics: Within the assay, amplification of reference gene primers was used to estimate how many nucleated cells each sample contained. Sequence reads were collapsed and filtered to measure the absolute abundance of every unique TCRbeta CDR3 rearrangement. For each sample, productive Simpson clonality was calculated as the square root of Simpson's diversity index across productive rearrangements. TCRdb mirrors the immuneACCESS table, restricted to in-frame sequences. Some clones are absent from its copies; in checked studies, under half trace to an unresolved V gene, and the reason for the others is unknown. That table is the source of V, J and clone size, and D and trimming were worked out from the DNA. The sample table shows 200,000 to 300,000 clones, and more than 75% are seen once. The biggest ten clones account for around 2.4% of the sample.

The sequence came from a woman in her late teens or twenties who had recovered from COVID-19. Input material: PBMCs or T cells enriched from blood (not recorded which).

The DNA reads TGTGCCAGCAGCGTGGTCCCAACAGGGGGAGGGACTGAAGCTTTCTTT. This gives the protein CASSVVPTGGGTEAFF. The chain is made from TRBV9 and TRBJ1-1, with 8 bases aligning to TRBD1. Trimming accounts for 2 bases at V and 5 bases at J, while the number of junction bases matched to no gene is 11. The germline V gene sets CDR1 to SGDLS and CDR2 to YYNGEE. Inclusive of the bounding cysteine and phenylalanine, the CDR3 is 16 residues long. Solely the CDR3 DNA is kept, with 48 bases framed from the first base. The reference TRBV9 and TRBJ1-1 proteins fill in what lies around the CDR3, so the full variable domain reads DSGVTQTPKHLITATGQRVTLRCSPRSGDLSVYWYQQSLDQGLQFLIQYYNGEERAKGNILERFSAQQFPDLHSELNLSSLELGDSALYFCASSVVPTGGGTEAFFGQGTRLTVV.